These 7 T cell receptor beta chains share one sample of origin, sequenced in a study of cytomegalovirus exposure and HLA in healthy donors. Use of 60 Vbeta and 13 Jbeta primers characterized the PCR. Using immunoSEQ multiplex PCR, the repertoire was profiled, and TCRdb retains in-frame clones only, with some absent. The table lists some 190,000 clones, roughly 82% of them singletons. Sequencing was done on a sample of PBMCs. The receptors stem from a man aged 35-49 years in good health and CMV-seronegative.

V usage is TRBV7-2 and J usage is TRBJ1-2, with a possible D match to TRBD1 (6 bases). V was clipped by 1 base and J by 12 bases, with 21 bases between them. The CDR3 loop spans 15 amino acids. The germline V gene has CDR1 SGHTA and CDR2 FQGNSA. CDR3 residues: CASSLDFTGTKENTF. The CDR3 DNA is TGTGCCAGCAGCTTAGATTTCACCGGGACAAAAGAGAACACCTTC.

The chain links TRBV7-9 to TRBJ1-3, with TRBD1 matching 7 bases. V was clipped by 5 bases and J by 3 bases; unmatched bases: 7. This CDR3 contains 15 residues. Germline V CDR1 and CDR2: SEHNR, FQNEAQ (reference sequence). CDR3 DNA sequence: TGTGCCAGCAGCACGATAAGGGGGCATGGAAACACCATATATTTT. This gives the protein CASSTIRGHGNTIYF.

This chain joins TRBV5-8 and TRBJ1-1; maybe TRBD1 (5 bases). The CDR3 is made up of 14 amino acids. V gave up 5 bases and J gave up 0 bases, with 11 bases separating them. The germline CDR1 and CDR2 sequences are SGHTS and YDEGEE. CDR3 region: CASRRQYLNTEAFF. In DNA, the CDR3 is TGTGCCAGCAGGAGACAGTACTTGAACACTGAAGCTTTCTTT. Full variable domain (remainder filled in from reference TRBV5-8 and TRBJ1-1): EAGVTQSPTHLIKTRGQQATLRCSPISGHTSVYWYQQALGLGLQFLLWYDEGEERNRGNFPPRFSGRQFPNYSSELNVNALELEDSALYLCASRRQYLNTEAFFGQGTRLTVV.

The CDR3 protein is CASSFQGTTGELFF. In nucleotides, the CDR3 is TGTGCCAGCAGCTTCCAGGGTACCACCGGGGAGCTGTTTTTT. The rearrangement links TRBV5-4 to TRBJ2-2, with D possibly matching TRBD1 (5 bases). CDR1 is SGHNT and CDR2 is YYREEE in the germline V gene (reference sequence). Trimming stripped 2 bases from V and 4 bases from J, with 9 bases between. The CDR3 covers 14 residues.

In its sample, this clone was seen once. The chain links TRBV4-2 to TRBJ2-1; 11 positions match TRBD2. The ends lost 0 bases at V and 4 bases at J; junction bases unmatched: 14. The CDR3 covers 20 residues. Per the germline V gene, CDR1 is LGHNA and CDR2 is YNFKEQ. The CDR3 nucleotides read TGTGCCAGCAGCCAAGAGGTTACTAGCGGGAGAGCCCCACATTACAATGAGCAGTTCTTC. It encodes CASSQEVTSGRAPHYNEQFF.

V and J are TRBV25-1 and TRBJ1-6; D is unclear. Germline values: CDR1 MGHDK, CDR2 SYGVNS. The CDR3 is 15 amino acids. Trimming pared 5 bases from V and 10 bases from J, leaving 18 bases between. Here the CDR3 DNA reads TGTGCCAGCAGTCGCACCTCCTCGGGGTACTCACCCCTCCACTTT. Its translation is CASSRTSSGYSPLHF.

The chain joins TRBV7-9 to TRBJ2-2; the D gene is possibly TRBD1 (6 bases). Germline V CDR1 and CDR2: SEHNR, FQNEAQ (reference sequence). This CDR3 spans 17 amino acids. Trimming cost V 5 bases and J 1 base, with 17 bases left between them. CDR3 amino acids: CASSPKGVTVNTGELFF. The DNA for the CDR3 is TGTGCCAGCAGCCCGAAGGGGGTGACAGTGAACACCGGGGAGCTGTTTTTT.